This T cell receptor beta chain was identified in a study of shared clonotypes between healthy human individuals. Overall study findings and caveats: The study sampled only blood, and tissue repertoires likely differ.

On this clone itself: What it binds is unknown.

Each donor was a Caucasian adult residing in Nashville, Tennessee. Investigators divided CD4+ cells into CD45RA+ naive and CD45RA-negative memory subsets. Germline V lookup: CDR1 SNHLY, CDR2 FYNNEI. After removal of 6 bases from V and 2 bases from J, the junction contained 6 bases not matched to a gene. The CDR3 sequence is 17 residues long. As originally analysed: ImmunoSEQ output lacked quality scores and full-length reads, limiting matched filtering. TCRdb keeps only in-frame clones here, not all; method: immunoSEQ multiplex PCR. Clone size and V and J calls were adopted from that table, with D and trimming inferred from the DNA. The sample has approximately 2,300,000 clones, around 92% seen once.

Sequenced input: naive CD4+ T cells from PBMCs. Subset: CD45RA+ positively selected. The source of this sequence is a young man in good health. Some clones in this sample may be carry-over from other donors' samples. The chain uses TRBV2 and TRBJ2-6, with 11 bases fitting TRBD2. The CDR3 DNA sequence: TGTGCCAGCAGGGGCCCGGGACTAGCGGCTGGGGCCAACGTCCTGACTTTC. Translated: CASRGPGLAAGANVLTF.